This passage covers 26 T cell receptor beta chains from one sample sequenced in a study of control samples from healthy donors and cancer patients. Repertoires were generated with immunoSEQ multiplex PCR, while TCRdb's copy carries only in-frame clones and drops some. The profile shows around 81,000 clones, over 90% of them singletons. The sample comprised blood. Receptor source: a woman aged 30 to 39 in good health.

This chain uses TRBV24-1 with TRBJ1-5; 11 bases fit TRBD1. CDR3 size: 17 residues. The V gene's germline CDR1 is KGHDR and CDR2 SFDVKD. The V gene end was trimmed by 4 bases and the J gene end by 5 bases; junction bases not matched to a gene: 9. The chain's CDR3 is CATSDSTGQGAYQPQHF. CDR3 bases: TGTGCCACCAGTGACTCCACCGGACAGGGGGCATATCAGCCCCAGCATTTT.

The rearrangement uses TRBV19 and TRBJ1-1; 7 bases match TRBD1. CDR1 LNHDA and CDR2 SQIVND come from the germline V gene (reference sequence). Trimming cost V 5 bases and J 3 bases; bases outside gene matches: 3. The CDR3 covers 13 residues. The CDR3, as DNA: TGTGCCAGTAGTCTGACAGGGTACACTGAAGCTTTCTTT. Its protein is CASSLTGYTEAFF.

The chain carries TRBV4-1 and TRBJ1-1, with D hard to call. Germline CDR1 and CDR2: MGHRA and YSYEKL. This CDR3 spans 14 amino acids. The ends were cut back, 1 base at V and 0 bases at J, with 6 bases in the middle. The CDR3 loop is CASSQGQLNTEAFF. The CDR3 region has the DNA TGCGCCAGCAGCCAAGGGCAGCTGAACACTGAAGCTTTCTTT.

The CDR3 DNA reads as TGCAGCGCCGGGACAGACCTGGGGTACACTGAAGCTTTCTTT. Translated, it gives CSAGTDLGYTEAFF. This chain connects TRBV29-1 to TRBJ1-1; 7 positions agree with TRBD1. Germline assignment: CDR1 SQVTM and CDR2 ANQGSEA. The ends lost 7 bases at V and 3 bases at J; junction bases unmatched: 11. The CDR3 has 14 residues.

This chain uses TRBV7-3 with TRBJ2-7; D tentatively reads TRBD1 or TRBD2 (7 bases each). The length of the CDR3 is 14 residues. Deletions cut 3 bases from V and 5 bases from J, with 14 bases between. CDR1 and CDR2 from the germline V gene are SGHTA and FQGTGA. Written as DNA, the CDR3 is TGTGCCAGCAGCTTGACAGGGAGGGTTGACGAGCAGTACTTC. It yields the protein CASSLTGRVDEQYF.

The chain uses TRBV29-1 and TRBJ2-1; the D gene is possibly TRBD1 (5 bases). In germline, CDR1 is SQVTM, CDR2 ANQGSEA. The CDR3 length is 14 residues. Between the trimmed V and J ends, which lost 3 bases and 7 bases, there was a span of 16 bases. In DNA form, the CDR3 reads TGCAGCGTTGATCAGGGAAGGGGATGGAATGAGCAGTTCTTC. Protein sequence: CSVDQGRGWNEQFF.

This clone has a single count. This chain links TRBV5-1 with TRBJ1-1, with 9 bases identical to TRBD1. CDR3 length: 18 amino acids. Germline CDR1 is SGHRS and CDR2 is YFSETQ. Trimming at V came to 3 bases and at J to 5 bases, leaving 17 bases not matched to a gene. The DNA of the CDR3 is TGCGCCAGCAGCTCGCCAGGCGGTACACAGGGGGCTTATACTGAAGCTTTCTTT. It yields the protein CASSSPGGTQGAYTEAFF.

Comments on this clone: The junction departs from the called germline gene at one end, perhaps through a read error. V and J are TRBV6-1 and TRBJ1-1; the match to TRBD1 covers 8 bases. Germline CDR1 MNHNS, CDR2 SASEGT. This CDR3 contains 15 residues. For the CDR3, the DNA is TGTGCCAGCAGTCAAGCGACAGGGGCGAACACTGAAGCTTTCTTT. Its protein is CASSQATGANTEAFF.

The chain has TRBV28 and TRBJ1-4; a possible D gene is TRBD1 (5 bases). Germline loops: CDR1 MDHEN, CDR2 SYDVKM. V lost 2 bases, J lost 3 bases, and 7 bases lay in between. The CDR3 loop spans 14 amino acids. CDR3 DNA: TGTGCCAGCAGTTTAGAGGGGCCTAATGAAAAACTGTTTTTT. Its translation is CASSLEGPNEKLFF. The full variable domain, with the rest looked up from reference TRBV28 and TRBJ1-4, is DVKVTQSSRYLVKRTGEKVFLECVQDMDHENMFWYRQDPGLGLRLIYFSYDVKMKEKGDIPEGYSVSREKKERFSLILESASTNQTSMYLCASSLEGPNEKLFFGSGTQLSVL.

The chain links TRBV5-1 to TRBJ2-1; 9 nucleotides line up with TRBD1. In germline, CDR1 is SGHRS, CDR2 YFSETQ. The J segment lost 8 bases and the V segment lost 7 bases, leaving 13 bases of the junction unmatched. This CDR3 spans 15 amino acids. CDR3 loop: CASSTGGQGSDEQFF. In DNA, the CDR3 is TGCGCCAGCTCCACGGGGGGACAGGGAAGCGATGAGCAGTTCTTC.

J is TRBJ2-1 and V is TRBV6-5; D remains ambiguous. The CDR3 has 13 residues. Trimming pared 5 bases from V and 8 bases from J, leaving 13 bases between. Per the germline V gene, CDR1 is MNHEY and CDR2 is SVGAGI. The CDR3, as DNA: TGTGCCAGCAGTCCCAATCGAGAACATGAGCAGTTCTTC. Protein: CASSPNREHEQFF.

The chain joins TRBV6-5 to TRBJ2-5; D may correspond to TRBD1 or TRBD2 (6 bases each). The germline V and J ends were trimmed by 5 bases and 5 bases, with 9 bases remaining between them. The CDR3 covers 12 residues. Looked up from germline, CDR1 is MNHEY and CDR2 is SVGAGI. The CDR3 loop reads CASSTGRETQYF. The CDR3 nucleotides are TGTGCCAGCAGTACAGGGAGGGAGACCCAGTACTTC.

This clone was counted between two and nine times. V gene TRBV6-1 combines with J gene TRBJ1-5, with TRBD1 as a possible D gene (5 bases). With 2 bases removed from V and 6 bases from J, the gap between germline ends came to 11 bases. CDR1 is MNHNS, CDR2 SASEGT, per germline. CDR3 length: 14 amino acids. The CDR3 loop is CASSEFRGSQPQHF. CDR3 DNA sequence: TGTGCCAGCAGTGAATTCCGGGGGTCTCAGCCCCAGCATTTT.

A single count supports this clone. Here the CDR3 DNA reads TGTGCCAGTAGTCTAACCGGGACAGGGCATGGCTACACCTTC. Amino acid sequence: CASSLTGTGHGYTF. V gene TRBV19 combines with J gene TRBJ1-2; 9 bases line up with TRBD1. This CDR3 is 14 amino acids long. Germline V gene lookup returns CDR1 LNHDA and CDR2 SQIVND (reference sequence). V shed 5 bases, J shed 6 bases, and the junction held 7 bases outside the gene matches.

The chain couples TRBV5-1 to TRBJ1-3, with TRBD1 identical over 8 bases. CDR3 size: 15 residues. Germline lookup yields CDR1 SGHRS and CDR2 YFSETQ. With 4 bases clipped from V and 0 bases from J, the junction kept 3 bases outside the gene matches. The CDR3 nucleotides are TGCGCCAGCAGCAAGGGACAGGCCTCTGGAAACACCATATATTTT. Protein: CASSKGQASGNTIYF.

In nucleotides, the CDR3 is TGTGCCAGCAGTTTAGCGGGACAGCCCCAGCATTTT. Translating it yields CASSLAGQPQHF. This chain joins TRBV12-3 or TRBV12-4 and TRBJ1-5; D remains ambiguous. Between the trimmed V and J ends, which lost 0 bases and 7 bases, there was a span of 4 bases. This CDR3 is built from 12 residues.

A remark on this clone: At one boundary the junction diverges from the germline segment, which might be a read error. The chain carries TRBV3-1 (or the pseudogene TRBV3-2) and TRBJ1-1; TRBD1 is a possible D gene (5 bases). Germline-derived CDR1 and CDR2 are LGHDT and YNNKEL (reference sequence). The CDR3 is made up of 12 amino acids. The CDR3 spells CASSQDTKGLLF. In DNA, the CDR3 is TGTGCCAGCAGCCAAGATACGAAGGGACTTCTCTTT.

V gene TRBV13 combines with J gene TRBJ2-3, with 11 nucleotides matching TRBD2. CDR3 size: 18 residues. Germline CDR1 PRHDT, CDR2 FYEKMQ (reference sequence). V shed 5 bases and J 4 bases; nucleotides not matched to a gene: 14. This CDR3 is CASSELAGGRRSPDTQYF. DNA for the CDR3: TGTGCCAGCAGCGAATTAGCGGGGGGGCGACGGAGTCCAGATACGCAGTATTTT.

This chain joins TRBV28 and TRBJ1-2; 9 bases line up with TRBD1. This CDR3 is 16 amino acids long. The V gene end was trimmed by 5 bases and the J gene end by 6 bases; junction bases not matched to a gene: 13. Looked up from germline, CDR1 is MDHEN and CDR2 is SYDVKM. This chain's CDR3 is CASSLPGQGFLDGYTF. CDR3 DNA sequence: TGTGCCAGCAGTCTTCCGGGACAGGGTTTTCTCGATGGCTACACCTTC.

This clone was seen once. This chain links TRBV19 with TRBJ1-1, with a weak D call TRBD1 (6 bases). The V gene lost 4 bases and the J gene lost 1 base, with 13 bases spanning the gap. The CDR3 runs to 15 residues. Germline CDR1 LNHDA, CDR2 SQIVND (reference sequence). The CDR3 loop is CASSTSGGANTEAFF. CDR3 in DNA: TGTGCCAGTAGTACCTCGGGGGGGGCGAACACTGAAGCTTTCTTT.

The chain carries TRBV30 and TRBJ1-1, with D perhaps TRBD1 (6 bases). This CDR3 region has 13 residues. With 2 bases removed from V and 3 bases from J, the gap between germline ends came to 10 bases. Germline V gives CDR1 GTSNPN, CDR2 SVGIG (reference sequence). In DNA, the CDR3 is TGTGCCTGGAGTACAGGGATCGACACTGAAGCTTTCTTT. Its protein is CAWSTGIDTEAFF.

J is TRBJ2-1 and V is TRBV4-1, with 12 bases lining up with TRBD2. V lost 2 bases, J lost 6 bases, and 8 bases stayed unmatched. The CDR3 length is 17 residues. Germline V lookup: CDR1 MGHRA, CDR2 YSYEKL. The chain's CDR3 is CASSQPPSTSGSNEQFF. Written as DNA, the CDR3 is TGCGCCAGCAGCCAACCCCCATCGACTAGCGGGAGCAATGAGCAGTTCTTC.

The chain combines TRBV5-8 with TRBJ1-4; D is unresolved. The CDR3 is 14 amino acids. Germline V gene lookup returns CDR1 SGHTS and CDR2 YDEGEE. The V end was cut by 1 base, the J end by 5 bases, with 9 bases between. The CDR3 DNA follows: TGTGCCAGCAGCTTGAAGGGAGACAATGAAAAACTGTTTTTT. Amino acid sequence: CASSLKGDNEKLFF.

This clone was counted a single time. One end of the junction fails to match germline, which may point to a read error. The J gene is TRBJ2-3, the V gene TRBV4-1; TRBD2 aligns across 9 bases. Germline lookup yields CDR1 MGHRA and CDR2 YSYEKL. The CDR3 is made up of 13 amino acids. The CDR3 sequence: CASSSPFAGGPNF. The DNA for the CDR3 is TGCGCCAGCAGCTCTCCCTTCGCGGGGGGGCCGAATTTT.

The gene calls are TRBV12-5 and TRBJ2-3; TRBD1 aligns across 7 bases. Germline V gene data show CDR1 as LGHNT and CDR2 as FRNRAP. V shed 2 bases and J 0 bases; nucleotides not matched to a gene: 8. The CDR3 totals 17 residues. The CDR3: CASGLMTTGVSTDTQYF. The CDR3 nucleotides read TGTGCTAGTGGTTTGATGACTACAGGGGTTAGCACAGATACGCAGTATTTT.

As DNA, the CDR3 is TGTGCCATCAGTGAGGGCCGAGGGGACAGGTCCTACGAGCAGTACTTC. This sequence encodes CAISEGRGDRSYEQYF. The V call is TRBV10-3, the J call TRBJ2-7; the match to TRBD1 covers 8 bases. The CDR3 is 16 residues long. After removal of 2 bases from V and 1 base from J, the junction contained 7 bases not matched to a gene. In germline, CDR1 is ENHRY, CDR2 SYGVKD.